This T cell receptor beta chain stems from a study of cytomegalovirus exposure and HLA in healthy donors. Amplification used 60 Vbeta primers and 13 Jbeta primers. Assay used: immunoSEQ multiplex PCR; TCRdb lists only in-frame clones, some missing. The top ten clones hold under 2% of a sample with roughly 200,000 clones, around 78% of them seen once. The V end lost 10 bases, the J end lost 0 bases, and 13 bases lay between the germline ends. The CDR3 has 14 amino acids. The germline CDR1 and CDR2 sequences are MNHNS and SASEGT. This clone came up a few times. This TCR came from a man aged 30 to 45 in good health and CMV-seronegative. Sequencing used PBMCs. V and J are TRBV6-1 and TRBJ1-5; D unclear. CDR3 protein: CAIQRVNSNQPQHF. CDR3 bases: TGTGCCATACAACGGGTGAATAGCAATCAGCCCCAGCATTTT.